A single sample gave rise to the 10 T cell receptor beta chains below, sequenced in a study of blood T cell repertoires in COVID-19. TCRdb's table, derived via immunoSEQ multiplex PCR, lists solely in-frame clones and lacks some. The sample lists over 200,000 clones; roughly nine tenths were seen once. The sequenced sample was peripheral blood. The receptors derive from a man aged 35 to 55 with active or convalescent COVID-19.

This chain links TRBV4-1 with TRBJ2-7, with TRBD2 identical over 14 bases. Germline CDR1 reads MGHRA; CDR2 reads YSYEKL. The CDR3 has 16 residues. V shed 2 bases, J shed 5 bases, and the junction held 5 bases outside the gene matches. The CDR3 sequence: CASSQPTSGRANEQYF. DNA for the CDR3: TGCGCCAGCAGCCAACCGACTAGCGGGAGGGCTAACGAGCAGTACTTC.

The rearrangement links TRBV23-1 to TRBJ1-2; D call uncertain. TRBV23-1 has ORF status, its function being uncertain. CDR3 size: 16 residues. V was shortened by 8 bases and J by 8 bases, with 27 bases between the two germline ends. The CDR3 spells CASPRPVGGPVWGYTF. Written as DNA, the CDR3 is TGCGCCAGCCCGAGGCCCGTCGGCGGGCCCGTCTGGGGCTACACCTTC.

The chain carries TRBV6-6 and TRBJ1-5; D may be TRBD1 (5 bases). This CDR3 is built from 14 residues. V lost 2 bases, J lost 3 bases, and 8 bases lay in between. Germline V gives CDR1 MNHNY, CDR2 SVGAGI (reference sequence). CDR3 sequence (DNA): TGTGCCAGCAGTTACGGGGGGAACAATCAGCCCCAGCATTTT. It is translated as CASSYGGNNQPQHF.

The chain joins TRBV11-2 to TRBJ2-5, with 8 bases that match TRBD1. Germline lookup yields CDR1 SGHAT and CDR2 FQNNGV. The CDR3 runs to 14 residues. Trimming took 5 bases from V and 0 from J; bases not matched to a gene: 2. Written as DNA, the CDR3 is TGTGCCAGCAGCCGGACAGGGAACCAAGAGACCCAGTACTTC. Encoded protein: CASSRTGNQETQYF. The whole variable domain, filled in from reference TRBV11-2 and TRBJ2-5, reads EAGVAQSPRYKIIEKRQSVAFWCNPISGHATLYWYQQILGQGPKLLIQFQNNGVVDDSQLPKDRFSAERLKGVDSTLKIQPAKLEDSAVYLCASSRTGNQETQYFGPGTRLLVL.

The chain employs TRBV7-9 and TRBJ1-3, with a weak D call TRBD1 (5 bases). The CDR3 length is 16 residues. Germline-derived CDR1 and CDR2 are SEHNR and FQNEAQ (reference sequence). V lost 1 base, J lost 2 bases, and 12 bases lay in between. The CDR3 sequence: CASSLVGRGPGNTIYF. Here the CDR3 DNA reads TGTGCCAGCAGCTTAGTGGGGCGGGGTCCTGGAAACACCATATATTTT.

The chain has TRBV6-5 and TRBJ1-5; D is unclear. V was shortened by 5 bases and J by 4 bases, with 12 bases between the two germline ends. Germline assignment: CDR1 MNHEY and CDR2 SVGAGI. The CDR3 spans 14 residues. Written as DNA, the CDR3 is TGTGCCAGCAGTAGTCGGGAAACTAATCAGCCCCAGCATTTT. As protein: CASSSRETNQPQHF.

V is TRBV21-1 and J is TRBJ1-2; the table's D call TRBD1 went unverified against the DNA. TRBV21-1 is tagged as a pseudogene. This CDR3 comprises 16 residues. The CDR3 bases are TGTGCCAGCAGTCTAAACCTCGGGACAGGGGCTTGGGGCTACACCTTC. It codes for CASSLNLGTGAWGYTF.

The CDR3 coding sequence is TGTGCCAGTAGTAGGGGGGACAGAAACACTGAAGCTTTCTTT. This codes for CASSRGDRNTEAFF. This chain connects TRBV19 to TRBJ1-1; 7 bases agree with TRBD1. This CDR3 has 14 residues. The germline CDR1 and CDR2 sequences are LNHDA and SQIVND (reference sequence). Trimming at V came to 4 bases and at J to 2 bases, leaving 4 bases not matched to a gene.

This clone has at least ten counts. This chain joins TRBV30 and TRBJ1-5, with D possibly being TRBD1 (6 bases). The CDR3 consists of 15 residues. The germline V gene encodes CDR1 GTSNPN and CDR2 SVGIG (reference sequence). The germline V and J ends were trimmed by 0 bases and 5 bases, with 14 bases remaining between them. The CDR3, as DNA: TGTGCCTGGAGTGTACCCGACAGGCGAGATCAGCCCCAGCATTTT. Its protein product is CAWSVPDRRDQPQHF.

The chain has TRBV10-3 and TRBJ1-6; D is unclear. CDR1 and CDR2 from the germline V gene are ENHRY and SYGVKD. V shed 5 bases and J shed 10 bases, with 9 bases lying between them. CDR3 length: 12 residues. CDR3: CAISFSGSPLHF. CDR3 bases: TGTGCCATCAGTTTCAGCGGGTCACCCCTCCACTTT.